What follows are 21 T cell receptor beta chains derived from one specimen sequenced in a study of blood T cell repertoires in COVID-19. The method was immunoSEQ multiplex PCR; TCRdb's version includes in-frame clones alone and lacks a portion of them. The table lists 250,000 to 300,000 clones, roughly 90% of them singletons, with over 2% in the top ten. Sequencing input: peripheral blood. Receptors originate from a woman younger than 45 with COVID-19, enrolled during active disease.

This chain links TRBV6-6 with TRBJ1-4, with 10 bases aligning to TRBD1. Germline V gene lookup returns CDR1 MNHNY and CDR2 SVGAGI (reference sequence). J was trimmed by 10 bases and V by 6 bases; bases with no gene match: 8. The CDR3 loop spans 14 amino acids. CDR3 amino acids: CASRPEDRGRKLFF. The CDR3 DNA reads TGTGCCAGCAGGCCGGAAGACAGGGGGCGAAAACTGTTTTTT.

Written as DNA, the CDR3 is TGTGCCAGCAGTTTAGGTCAGGGGGCGCGTGGCTACACCTTC. The encoded protein is CASSLGQGARGYTF. The chain combines TRBV27 with TRBJ1-2; 8 nucleotides agree with TRBD1. Germline V CDR1 and CDR2: MNHEY, SMNVEV (reference sequence). The CDR3 runs 14 residues. The V gene end was trimmed by 2 bases and the J gene end by 7 bases; junction bases not matched to a gene: 6.

V is TRBV20-1 and J is TRBJ1-3; D remains ambiguous. This CDR3 comprises 11 residues. The germline gives CDR1 DFQATT, CDR2 SNEGSKA (reference sequence). Trimming left V 8 bases short and J 3 bases short, with 8 bases between. DNA for the CDR3: TGCAGTCCACTAGATGGAAACACCATATATTTT. Translation gives CSPLDGNTIYF.

V and J are TRBV28 and TRBJ1-2, with a possible D match to TRBD1 (6 bases). Germline V gene lookup returns CDR1 MDHEN and CDR2 SYDVKM. V was trimmed by 6 bases and J by 4 bases, leaving 18 bases between them. The CDR3 is 15 amino acids. The CDR3 spells CASSEPSDRTYGYTF. CDR3 DNA: TGTGCCAGCAGCGAACCCTCGGACAGAACCTATGGCTACACCTTC.

Many counts were recorded for this clone. The gene calls are TRBV27 and TRBJ1-2; tentative D call: TRBD1 (5 bases). The germline V gene has CDR1 MNHEY and CDR2 SMNVEV (reference sequence). The CDR3 consists of 15 residues. V was clipped by 5 bases and J by 8 bases, with 21 bases between them. The CDR3 sequence is CASSPSWGREGGYTF. The CDR3 bases are TGTGCCAGCAGTCCCTCATGGGGCAGGGAGGGGGGCTACACCTTC.

This rearrangement joins TRBV15 to TRBJ2-1; TRBD1 aligns across 8 bases. Germline V CDR1 and CDR2: LNHNV, YYDKDF (reference sequence). J gave up 4 bases and V 3 bases, and 8 bases lay outside the gene matches. The CDR3 totals 16 residues. The DNA of the CDR3 is TGTGCCACCAGCAGTCCCTCGGGACAGGAGTACAATGAGCAGTTCTTC. Translation: CATSSPSGQEYNEQFF.

The chain has TRBV19 and TRBJ1-1; 7 bases agree with TRBD1. In germline, CDR1 is LNHDA, CDR2 SQIVND (reference sequence). There are 15 residues in the CDR3. V shed 3 bases and J 2 bases; nucleotides not matched to a gene: 6. CDR3 loop: CASSIGTELNTEAFF. The CDR3 coding sequence is TGTGCCAGTAGTATCGGGACAGAACTCAACACTGAAGCTTTCTTT.

The chain has TRBV5-4 and TRBJ1-1; 10 nucleotides agree with TRBD1. CDR3 length equals 13 residues. The V and J ends lost 5 bases and 7 bases, in that order; junction bases with no gene match: 5. The germline V gene encodes CDR1 SGHNT and CDR2 YYREEE (reference sequence). The CDR3 coding sequence is TGTGCCAGCAGGGGACAGGGGAACCTTGAAGCTTTCTTT. The encoded protein is CASRGQGNLEAFF.

V is TRBV5-1 and J is TRBJ2-7; tentative D call: TRBD1 (6 bases). V was cut by 0 bases and J by 3 bases, with 13 bases left in between. This CDR3 is 15 amino acids long. Germline V gene sequence: CDR1 SGHRS, CDR2 YFSETQ. The DNA for the CDR3 is TGCGCCAGCAGCTTGGGCGACAGGACCTACTACGAGCAGTACTTC. It yields the protein CASSLGDRTYYEQYF.

The rearrangement uses TRBV19 and TRBJ1-2; 8 nucleotides line up with TRBD1. Germline assignment: CDR1 LNHDA and CDR2 SQIVND (reference sequence). The CDR3 covers 14 residues. Trimming took 9 bases from V and 6 from J; bases not matched to a gene: 12. The CDR3 reads CASRDRGKEDGYTF. The CDR3 nucleotides read TGTGCCAGCCGAGACAGGGGAAAAGAGGATGGCTACACCTTC.

V and J are TRBV29-1 and TRBJ2-3; TRBD2 aligns across 8 bases. The CDR3 has 13 amino acids. J lost 3 bases, V lost 6 bases, and 5 bases had no gene match. Germline values: CDR1 SQVTM, CDR2 ANQGSEA. Here the CDR3 DNA reads TGCAGCGTGAGCGGGAGTGGGACAGATACGCAGTATTTT. Its protein is CSVSGSGTDTQYF.

The gene calls are TRBV4-1 and TRBJ1-5; unclear D gene. This CDR3 region has 17 residues. Trimming shortened V by 1 base and J by 3 bases, and 16 bases separated the two germline ends. CDR1 and CDR2 from the germline V gene are MGHRA and YSYEKL. This chain's CDR3 is CASSQGGGRALNQPQHF. The CDR3 region has the DNA TGCGCCAGCAGCCAAGGGGGTGGGAGGGCTCTCAATCAGCCCCAGCATTTT.

The table lists this clone with a few counts. The chain uses TRBV7-9 and TRBJ1-6, with a weak D call TRBD1 (6 bases). Germline V gives CDR1 SEHNR, CDR2 FQNEAQ (reference sequence). V lost 5 bases to trimming and J lost 10 bases, with 15 bases between them. The CDR3 contains 14 residues. In nucleotides, the CDR3 is TGTGCCAGCAGCACCCGGACAGAAACCTCACCCCTCCACTTT. This sequence encodes CASSTRTETSPLHF.

This clone was observed once. The gene calls are TRBV4-1 and TRBJ2-7, with TRBD2 matching 14 bases. V shed 2 bases, J shed 2 bases, and the junction held 17 bases outside the gene matches. Germline V gene lookup returns CDR1 MGHRA and CDR2 YSYEKL. CDR3 length: 21 amino acids. The CDR3 here is CASSQYPHSGTSGSGTYEQYF. The CDR3 nucleotides are TGCGCCAGCAGCCAATATCCTCACTCCGGGACTAGCGGGAGTGGCACCTACGAGCAGTACTTC.

The chain joins TRBV3-1 (or the pseudogene TRBV3-2) to TRBJ2-3; 11 bases match TRBD2. J lost 2 bases, V lost 6 bases, and 7 bases had no gene match. The CDR3 sequence is 16 residues long. Germline CDR1 is LGHDT and CDR2 is YNNKEL (reference sequence). The CDR3 coding sequence is TGTGCCAGCAGTCCTGTAGCGGGAGGGCTCACAGATACGCAGTATTTT. Protein sequence: CASSPVAGGLTDTQYF.

The chain joins TRBV9 to TRBJ2-1; D is perhaps TRBD2 (6 bases). This CDR3 contains 15 residues. The germline V and J ends were trimmed by 2 bases and 1 base, with 10 bases remaining between them. Germline V lookup: CDR1 SGDLS, CDR2 YYNGEE. Here the CDR3 reads CASSVSSGSYNEQFF. CDR3 nucleotides: TGTGCCAGCAGCGTTAGTAGCGGATCCTACAATGAGCAGTTCTTC. Complete variable domain (other parts from reference TRBV9 and TRBJ2-1): DSGVTQTPKHLITATGQRVTLRCSPRSGDLSVYWYQQSLDQGLQFLIQYYNGEERAKGNILERFSAQQFPDLHSELNLSSLELGDSALYFCASSVSSGSYNEQFFGPGTRLTVL.

The chain has TRBV13 and TRBJ2-7; possibly TRBD2 for D (5 bases). The ends were cut back, 5 bases at V and 4 bases at J, with 15 bases in the middle. Per germline, CDR1 PRHDT and CDR2 FYEKMQ (reference sequence). The CDR3 spans 14 residues. DNA for the CDR3: TGTGCCAGCAGCCCCGACGTTTCGGGGTACGAGCAGTACTTC. This gives the protein CASSPDVSGYEQYF.

The table lists this clone with many counts. The chain combines TRBV2 with TRBJ2-3; 13 bases are shared with TRBD2. The length of the CDR3 is 16 residues. Germline V gene sequence: CDR1 SNHLY, CDR2 FYNNEI. With V trimmed by 6 bases and J by 1 base, 4 bases remained unmatched. This chain's CDR3 is CASSAGLAGGTDTQYF. The CDR3 nucleotides are TGTGCCAGCAGCGCCGGACTAGCGGGGGGCACAGATACGCAGTATTTT.

V usage is TRBV6-1 and J usage is TRBJ1-5, with 7 positions matching TRBD1. This CDR3 has 17 amino acids. V was clipped by 3 bases and J by 0 bases; unmatched bases: 8. The germline CDR1 and CDR2 sequences are MNHNS and SASEGT. The CDR3 loop reads CASSERDSAYSNQPQHF. For the CDR3, the DNA is TGTGCCAGCAGTGAGCGGGACAGTGCCTATAGCAATCAGCCCCAGCATTTT.

The chain uses TRBV5-4 and TRBJ2-3, with D hard to call. Trimming removed 2 bases at V and 2 bases at J, with 9 bases between. CDR3 length equals 14 residues. Germline lookup yields CDR1 SGHNT and CDR2 YYREEE (reference sequence). The CDR3 nucleotides are TGTGCCAGCAGCTTTGGGCAGTCCACAGATACGCAGTATTTT. It codes for CASSFGQSTDTQYF.

The rearrangement links TRBV12-3 or TRBV12-4 to TRBJ2-5, with D hard to call. The CDR3 length is 13 residues. V was trimmed by 1 base and J by 4 bases, leaving 7 bases between them. The CDR3 reads CASSLGLVETQYF. The CDR3 DNA sequence: TGTGCCAGCAGTTTAGGGCTCGTAGAGACCCAGTACTTC.